This TCR beta chain derives from a study of Ad26.COV2.S vaccination and SARS-CoV-2 variants. Specified treatment: around 19 received Ad26.COV2.S at low or high dose, single or two shots; several received placebo; per-sample allocation not given. Following the first vaccine or placebo injection, samples were taken on day 63. CDR1 is LNHDA, CDR2 SQIVND, per germline (reference sequence). This CDR3 is 14 amino acids long. Trimming cost V 4 bases and J 0 bases; bases outside gene matches: 2. This clone was seen a single time. TCRdb keeps only in-frame clones here, not all; method: immunoSEQ multiplex PCR. The sample has about 370,000 clones, around 89% seen once.

The V and J genes are TRBV19 and TRBJ1-1, with TRBD1 matching over 7 bases. The sequence came from a person between 18 and 65 years old who received the Ad26.COV2.S COVID-19 vaccine or a placebo. The sample here was peripheral blood, taken in a trial of Ad26.COV2.S vaccine versus placebo. The CDR3 is CASSKTGMNTEAFF. The DNA of the CDR3 is TGTGCCAGTAGTAAGACAGGGATGAACACTGAAGCTTTCTTT.